One sample yielded the 8 T cell receptor beta chains listed below, sequenced in a study of T cells in Graves' hyperthyroidism and ophthalmopathy. Using RNA transcripts as the source, TCR beta CDR3 regions were amplified. Initially, a first-round RT-PCR of the TCR CDR3 employed the HTBI primer set. TCRdb reanalysed the multiplex PCR reads using MiXCR and keeps one entry per CDR3 protein. The profile shows fewer than 550,000 distinct CDR3 sequences, approximately 25% of them singletons. Sequencing was carried out using blood. Source of these receptors: a woman in her thirties with Graves' ophthalmopathy.

In its sample, this clonotype was seen a few times. The chain is built from TRBV28 and TRBJ2-5; D unresolved. Germline values: CDR1 MDHEN, CDR2 SYDVKM. V lost 3 bases and J lost 9, with 11 bases in between. The CDR3 contains 12 residues. The CDR3 sequence is CASSFAERPQYF. In nucleotides, the CDR3 is TGTGCCAGCAGTTTTGCGGAGAGGCCCCAGTACTTC.

Concerning this clonotype itself: This may stem from a read error, because a much larger clone lies one nucleotide away. This chain uses TRBV6-1 with TRBJ2-5; no clear D. The germline CDR1 and CDR2 sequences are MNHNS and SASEGT. The CDR3 spans 11 residues. The CDR3 sequence: CASSVDSLGNF. CDR3 bases: TGTGCCAGCAGTGTAGATTCCTTAGGAAACTTC.

The chain combines TRBV4-2 with TRBJ1-1; D may be TRBD1 (6 bases). Trimming left V 4 bases short and J 0 bases short, with 15 bases between. The CDR3 consists of 16 residues. Germline V CDR1 and CDR2: LGHNA, YNFKEQ. The DNA for the CDR3 is TGTGCCAGCAGCCCCCCCCAGGGACACCTGAACACTGAAGCTTTCTTT. Its translation is CASSPPQGHLNTEAFF.

At least ten counts were recorded for this clonotype. The chain uses TRBV12-3 or TRBV12-4 and TRBJ2-2; 9 bases line up with TRBD1. J gave up 3 bases and V 7 bases, and 12 bases lay outside the gene matches. CDR3 length: 17 amino acids. CDR3 nucleotide sequence: TGTGCCAGCACAAACAGGTGGACAGGGGTTGACACCGGGGAGCTGTTTTTT. Protein product: CASTNRWTGVDTGELFF.

This clonotype has just a few counts. This chain connects TRBV20-1 to TRBJ1-2; D is uncertain. In germline, CDR1 is DFQATT, CDR2 SNEGSKA (reference sequence). Trimming removed 0 bases at V and 2 bases at J, with 10 bases between. The CDR3 totals 14 residues. The CDR3: CSARDTTANYGYTF. CDR3 nucleotides: TGCAGTGCTAGAGACACGACTGCCAACTATGGCTACACCTTC.

The chain links TRBV30 to TRBJ1-1; 8 bases line up with TRBD1. The germline V gene has CDR1 GTSNPN and CDR2 SVGIG (reference sequence). The V segment lost 3 bases and the J segment 0 bases; nucleotides outside the gene matches: 9. The CDR3 covers 16 residues. This CDR3 is CAWRRLRDRLNTEAFF. DNA for the CDR3: TGTGCCTGGAGGCGTCTCCGGGACAGGTTGAACACTGAAGCTTTCTTT. Variable domain in full (rest from reference TRBV30 and TRBJ1-1): SQTIHQWPATLVQPVGSPLSLECTVEGTSNPNLYWYRQAAGRGLQLLFYSVGIGQISSEVPQNLSASRPQDRQFILSSKKLLLSDSGFYLCAWRRLRDRLNTEAFFGQGTRLTVV.

Comments on this clonotype: The junction does not match germline at one end; this may be a read error. The chain uses TRBV7-8 and TRBJ2-5; 10 bases fit TRBD2. This CDR3 region has 15 residues. CDR1 and CDR2 (germline): SGHVS, FQNEAQ. The CDR3 loop is CASSRSGRMGETQYF. CDR3 nucleotides: TGTGCTAGCAGCCGTAGCGGGAGGATGGGGGAGACCCAGTACTTC.

This clonotype was seen only a few times. The gene calls are TRBV12-3 or TRBV12-4 and TRBJ1-2; D possibly corresponds to TRBD1 (6 bases). The CDR3 loop spans 16 amino acids. Trimming took off 3 bases at V and 6 bases at J, with 20 bases between the two ends. CDR3 sequence (DNA): TGTGCCAGCAGTTTTAAACTCTTCGGGACACCTCATGGCTACACCTTC. Amino acids: CASSFKLFGTPHGYTF.